This TCR beta chain originates from a study of control samples from healthy donors and cancer patients. The CDR3 length is 13 residues. Trimming cost V 2 bases and J 7 bases, with 9 bases left between them. Germline loops: CDR1 MNHEY, CDR2 SMNVEV (reference sequence). There are a few counts of this clone. Data came from immunoSEQ multiplex PCR; TCRdb stores just in-frame clones and leaves some out. The profile shows some 150,000 clones, about 93% of them singletons. The chain is built from TRBV27 and TRBJ2-1; perhaps TRBD2 as D (5 bases). This clonotype originated in a man aged 50 to 59 in good health. Sample: blood. In nucleotides, the CDR3 is TGTGCCAGCAGTTTAAGATGGAGGAATGAGCAGTTCTTC. It is translated as CASSLRWRNEQFF.